The clone carrying this T cell receptor beta chain was found once. Trimming removed 7 bases at V and 0 bases at J, with 16 bases between. The CDR3 loop spans 15 amino acids. The V gene's germline CDR1 is MNHEY and CDR2 SVGAGI. Stated time point: after dendritic cell vaccination, including at tumor progression/relapse. Autologous tumor lysate was loaded overnight onto monocyte-derived dendritic cells grown less than 8 days with IL-4 and GM-CSF. The sample comes from a study of glioma-infiltrating T cells after dendritic cell vaccination. Profiling relied on immunoSEQ multiplex PCR, and the TCRdb table lists in-frame clones only, not all of them. The sample has fewer than 2,500 clones, around 78% seen once.

This receptor was identified in a human donor with glioblastoma. The chain links TRBV6-5 to TRBJ2-7; no reliable D call. The starting material was tumor tissue, obtained after dendritic cell vaccination. In DNA, the CDR3 is TGTGCCAGCACCCCGCTCACGCGGAGCTCCTACGAGCAGTACTTC. This codes for CASTPLTRSSYEQYF.